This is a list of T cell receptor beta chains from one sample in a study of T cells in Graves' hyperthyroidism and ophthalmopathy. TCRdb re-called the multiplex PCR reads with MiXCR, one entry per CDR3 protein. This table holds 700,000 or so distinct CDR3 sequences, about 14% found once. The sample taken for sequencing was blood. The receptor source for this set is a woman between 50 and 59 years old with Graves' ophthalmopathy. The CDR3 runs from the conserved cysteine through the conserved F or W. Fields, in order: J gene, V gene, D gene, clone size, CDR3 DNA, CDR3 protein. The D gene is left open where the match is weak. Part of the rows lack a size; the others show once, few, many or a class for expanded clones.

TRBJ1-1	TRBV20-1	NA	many	TGCAGTGCTAGAGAGATTACAGGGAACACTGAAGCTTTCTTT	CSAREITGNTEAFF
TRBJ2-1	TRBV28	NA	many	TGTGCCAGCACTCCTCGCGGCTCACGGGAGCAGTTCTTC	CASTPRGSREQFF
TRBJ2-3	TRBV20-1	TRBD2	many	TGCAGTGCTAGAGATTGGCGGGAGGGCACAGATACGCAGTATTTT	CSARDWREGTDTQYF
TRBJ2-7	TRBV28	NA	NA	TGTGCCAGCAGTTCTCCCAGGCGGGAAAGCTCCTACGAGCAGTACTTC	CASSSPRRESSYEQYF
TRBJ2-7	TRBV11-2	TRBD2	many	TGTGCCAGCAGCTTTAGCGGGAGGAGCAACGAGCAGTACTTC	CASSFSGRSNEQYF
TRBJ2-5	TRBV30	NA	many	TGTGCCTGGAGTGTACAGAGAGAGACCCAGTACTTC	CAWSVQRETQYF
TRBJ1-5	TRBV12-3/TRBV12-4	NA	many	TGTGCCAGCAGTCCCGGGGACGATAGCAATCAGCCCCAGCATTTT	CASSPGDDSNQPQHF
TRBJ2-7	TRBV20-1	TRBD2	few	TGCAGTGCTTCAGGACTAGCGGGAACAACCTACGAGCAGTACTTC	CSASGLAGTTYEQYF
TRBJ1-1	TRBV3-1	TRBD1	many	TGTGCCAGCAGCCAAGATCAGGGGACAGGGAGAAACACTGAAGCTTTCTTT	CASSQDQGTGRNTEAFF
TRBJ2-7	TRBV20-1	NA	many	TGCAGTGCAACGAACCGGGACTCGGCCTACGAGCAGTACTTC	CSATNRDSAYEQYF
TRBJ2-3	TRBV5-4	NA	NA	TGTGCCAGCAGCTTGATGGACAGAAGCACAGATACGCAGTATTTT	CASSLMDRSTDTQYF
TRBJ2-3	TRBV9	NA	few	TGTGCCAGCAGCGTGAAGGGGGAAGTGAGCACAGATACGCAGTATTTT	CASSVKGEVSTDTQYF
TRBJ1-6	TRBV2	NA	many	TGTGCCAGCAAGAGGTCTCTGACAGCCAATAATTCACCCCTCCACTTT	CASKRSLTANNSPLHF
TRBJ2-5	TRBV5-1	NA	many	TGCGCCAGCAGCCGAGACACATCATCCGGGGAGACCCAGTACTTC	CASSRDTSSGETQYF
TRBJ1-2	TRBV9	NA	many	TGTGCCAGCAGCGTAGACCGCCAGTCTGGAGATGGCTACACCTTC	CASSVDRQSGDGYTF
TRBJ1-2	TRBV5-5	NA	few	TGTGCCAGCAGCTTGGAAAGGGGATGGGATGGCTACACCTTC	CASSLERGWDGYTF
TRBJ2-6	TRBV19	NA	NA	TGTGCCAGTAGTACTAAAACAGGGTCCGCGGGGGCCAACGTCCTGACTTTC	CASSTKTGSAGANVLTF
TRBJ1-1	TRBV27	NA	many	TGTGCCAGCAGGGTGATGAGGGGCGGTACTGAAGCTTTCTTT	CASRVMRGGTEAFF
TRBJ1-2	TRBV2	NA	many	TGTGCCAGCAGTGAAGGGAGCAACTATGGCTACACCTTC	CASSEGSNYGYTF
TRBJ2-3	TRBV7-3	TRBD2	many	TGTGCCAGCAGCTCCCTAACTAGCGGGAGATTAGATACGCAGTATTTT	CASSSLTSGRLDTQYF
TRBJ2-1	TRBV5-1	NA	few	TGCGCCAGCAGCACAGGGACTCCCATATACAATGAGCAGTCCTTC	CASSTGTPIYNEQSF
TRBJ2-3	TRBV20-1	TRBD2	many	TGCAGTGTAGCGGGAGGGCTCGCAGATACGCAGTATTTT	CSVAGGLADTQYF
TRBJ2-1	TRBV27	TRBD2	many	TGTGCCAGCACCCACCTTAGCGGGCCCTCCTACAATGAGCAGTTCTTC	CASTHLSGPSYNEQFF
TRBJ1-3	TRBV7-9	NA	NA	TGTGCCAGCAGCGCCGAGGGTCGGGGAAACACCATATATTTT	CASSAEGRGNTIYF
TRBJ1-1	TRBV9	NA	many	TGTGCCAGCAGCGTAGAGTACAGAGGTGAAGCTTTCTTT	CASSVEYRGEAFF
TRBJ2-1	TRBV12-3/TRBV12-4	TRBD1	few	TGTGCCAGCAGCCTCCCAACAGGGGGAGGCTCCTACAATGAGCAGTTCTTC	CASSLPTGGGSYNEQFF
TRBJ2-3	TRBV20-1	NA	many	TGCAGTGCCCTGATCCCTAGTAAGGCAGATACGCAGTATTTT	CSALIPSKADTQYF
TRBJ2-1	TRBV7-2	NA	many	TGTGCCAGCAGCTTCATACTCGTACCCAATGAGCAGTTCTTC	CASSFILVPNEQFF
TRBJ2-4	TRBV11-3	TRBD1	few	TGTGCCAGCAGCTTAAGGCAGGGGGCGGCCAAAAACATTCAGTACTTC	CASSLRQGAAKNIQYF
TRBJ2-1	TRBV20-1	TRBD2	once	TGCAGTGCTAGAGAAGGTAGCGGGCCTACCTACAATGAGCAGTTCTTC	CSAREGSGPTYNEQFF
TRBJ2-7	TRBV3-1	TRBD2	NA	TGTGCTAGCAGCCTAACTAGCGGGAGCGCCGAGCAGTACTTC	CASSLTSGSAEQYF
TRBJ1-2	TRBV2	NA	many	TGTGCCAGCCCAGGACCAACGGAGGGTGGCTACACCTTC	CASPGPTEGGYTF
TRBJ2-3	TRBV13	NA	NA	TGTGCCAGCAGCTTCCAAGGAAGACAAGATACGCAGTATTTT	CASSFQGRQDTQYF
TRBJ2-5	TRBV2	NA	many	TGTGCCAGCAGTGAGGGGGGAGAGACCCAGTACTTC	CASSEGGETQYF
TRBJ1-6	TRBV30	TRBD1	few	TGTGCCTGGAGTGTAACGTGGGACAGCTCTTCACCCCTCCACTTT	CAWSVTWDSSSPLHF
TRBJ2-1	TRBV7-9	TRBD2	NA	TGTGCCAGCAGCTCACTAGCGGGAGTATCTTATGAGCAGTTCTTC	CASSSLAGVSYEQFF
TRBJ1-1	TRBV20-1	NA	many	TGCAGTGCGAGAAACTTCCTACAGCCGAACACTGAAGCTTTCTTT	CSARNFLQPNTEAFF
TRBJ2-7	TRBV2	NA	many	TGTGCCAGCAGTGATTTCGCCTACGAGCAGTACTTC	CASSDFAYEQYF
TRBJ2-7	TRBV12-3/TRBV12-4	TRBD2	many	TGTGCCAGCAGTTACCGGGGGCTAGCGGGAGTACGGGGCGAGCAGTACTTC	CASSYRGLAGVRGEQYF
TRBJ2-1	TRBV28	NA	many	TGTGCCAGCAGTTTACTGGTGGATGAGCAGTTCTTC	CASSLLVDEQFF
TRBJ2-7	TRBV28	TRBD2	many	TGTGCCAGCAGACGACTAGCGGGAAGCTCCTACGAGCAGTACTTC	CASRRLAGSSYEQYF
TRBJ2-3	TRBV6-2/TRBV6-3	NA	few	TGTGCCAGCAGTTGCTCGGGGGACTTTCCAACAGATACGCAGTATTTT	CASSCSGDFPTDTQYF
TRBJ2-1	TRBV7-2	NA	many	TGTGCCAGCAGTTTACAGGGAACAGGGACCTACAATGAGCAGTTCTTC	CASSLQGTGTYNEQFF
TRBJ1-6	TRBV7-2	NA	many	TGTGCCAGCAGCTTAGGGGGCGCACACAATTCACCCCTCCACTTT	CASSLGGAHNSPLHF
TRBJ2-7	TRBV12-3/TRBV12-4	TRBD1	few	TGTGCCAGCAGTGGCCGGGACAGGGGGACCTACGAGCAGTACTTC	CASSGRDRGTYEQYF